This T cell receptor beta chain was identified during a study of blood T cell repertoires in COVID-19. Study background: T cells, B-cell-depleted T cells, or PBMCs provided the cDNA or gDNA that served as material.

V lost 4 bases and J 2 bases, leaving 16 bases between the germline ends. Germline V gene data show CDR1 as LGHNA and CDR2 as YNFKEQ. This CDR3 region has 16 residues. In the source study's methods: Cell counts per sample came from amplifying reference gene primers. Only in-frame clones appear in the TCRdb table, and some are missing; sequencing was by immunoSEQ multiplex PCR. The V and J calls and clone size come from that table; D and trimming were worked out from the DNA. Found here are 65,000 to 80,000 clones, roughly 90% of them singletons; the top ten hold less than 3%. This receptor was identified in a man aged 70-80 years with active or convalescent COVID-19. Sequencing input: peripheral blood. The V call is TRBV4-2, the J call TRBJ2-3, with TRBD1 as a possible D gene (6 bases). CDR3 residues: CASSRNLGQLTDTQYF. The CDR3 nucleotides are TGTGCCAGCAGCCGCAATTTAGGACAGCTCACAGATACGCAGTATTTT.